This T cell receptor beta chain comes out of a study of T cells in Graves' hyperthyroidism and ophthalmopathy. The investigators amplified TCR beta CDR3 regions from RNA transcripts. A set of HTBI primers served as the primers for a first-round RT-PCR of the TCR CDR3. TCRdb ran MiXCR on the multiplex PCR reads and lists one entry per CDR3 protein. Among about 380,000 distinct CDR3 sequences listed, 11% to 15% were seen once. The authors deemed Graves' hyperthyroidism stable absent ophthalmopathy progression within 18 months. Subjects aged 18 to 65 presented with newly diagnosed hyperthyroidism of less than 2 months' duration. Used for diagnoses were clinical symptoms, serum thyroxine and TRAb, thyroid ultrasound and orbital computed tomography. Regarding the study as a whole: Through a model of 13 V-J features, ophthalmopathy was separated from stable hyperthyroidism.

In this sample, this clonotype turned up a few times. The antigen remains undetermined. CDR3 length: 13 residues. The germline CDR1 and CDR2 sequences are MNHNS and SASEGT. V lost 4 bases, J lost 0 bases, and 6 bases lay in between. The sequenced material came from blood. The gene calls are TRBV6-1 and TRBJ2-5; unclear D gene. The TCR originated in a woman aged 55-75 years with Graves' hyperthyroidism. The DNA for the CDR3 is TGTGCCAGCAGTGTCGCATACCAAGAGACCCAGTACTTC. It codes for CASSVAYQETQYF.